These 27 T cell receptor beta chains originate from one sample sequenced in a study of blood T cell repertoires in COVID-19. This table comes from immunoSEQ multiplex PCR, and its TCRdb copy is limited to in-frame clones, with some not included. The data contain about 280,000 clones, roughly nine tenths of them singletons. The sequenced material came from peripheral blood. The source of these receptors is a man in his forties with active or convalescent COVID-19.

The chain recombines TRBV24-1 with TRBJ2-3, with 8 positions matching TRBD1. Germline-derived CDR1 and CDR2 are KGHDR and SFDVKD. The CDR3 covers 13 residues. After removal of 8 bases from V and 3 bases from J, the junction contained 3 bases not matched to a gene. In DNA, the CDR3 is TGTGCCACCAACGGACAGGGTACAGATACGCAGTATTTT. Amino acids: CATNGQGTDTQYF.

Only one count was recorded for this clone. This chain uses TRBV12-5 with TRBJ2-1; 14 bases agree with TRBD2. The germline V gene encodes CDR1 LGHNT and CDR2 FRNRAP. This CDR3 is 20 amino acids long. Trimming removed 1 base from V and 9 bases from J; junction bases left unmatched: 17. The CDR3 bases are TGTGCTAGTGGTTTGGGTATTGGGACAGGGGGACTAGCGGGAGTTCTTGAGCAGTTCTTC. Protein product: CASGLGIGTGGLAGVLEQFF.

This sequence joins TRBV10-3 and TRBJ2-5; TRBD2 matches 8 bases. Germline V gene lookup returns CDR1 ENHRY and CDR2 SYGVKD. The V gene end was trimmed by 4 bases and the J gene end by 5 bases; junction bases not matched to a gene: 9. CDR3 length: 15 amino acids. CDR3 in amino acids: CAISGLSGRGETQYF. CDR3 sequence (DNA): TGTGCCATCAGTGGGTTAAGCGGGAGAGGTGAGACCCAGTACTTC.

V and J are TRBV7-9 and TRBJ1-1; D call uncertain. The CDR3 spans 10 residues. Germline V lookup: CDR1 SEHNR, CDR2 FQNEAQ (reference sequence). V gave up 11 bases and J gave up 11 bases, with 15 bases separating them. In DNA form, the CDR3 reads TGTGCCTGCGCTATGGTGTGGGCTTTCTTT. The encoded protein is CACAMVWAFF. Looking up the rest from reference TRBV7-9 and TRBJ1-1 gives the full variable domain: DTGVSQNPRHKITKRGQNVTFRCDPISEHNRLYWYRQTLGQGPEFLTYFQNEAQLEKSRLLSDRFSAERPKGSFSTLEIQRTEQGDSAMYLCACAMVWAFFGQGTRLTVV.

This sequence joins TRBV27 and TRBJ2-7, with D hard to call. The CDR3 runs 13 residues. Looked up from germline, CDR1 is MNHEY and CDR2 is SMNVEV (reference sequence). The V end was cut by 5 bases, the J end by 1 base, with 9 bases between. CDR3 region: CASSDIVSYEQYF. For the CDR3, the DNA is TGTGCCAGCAGTGACATAGTGTCCTACGAGCAGTACTTC.

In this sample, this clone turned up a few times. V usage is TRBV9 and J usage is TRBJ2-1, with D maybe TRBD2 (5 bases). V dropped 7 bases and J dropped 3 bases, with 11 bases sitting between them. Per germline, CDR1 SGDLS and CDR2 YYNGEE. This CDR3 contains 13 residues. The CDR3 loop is CASGSGYYNEQFF. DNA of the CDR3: TGTGCCAGCGGGAGTGGCTACTACAATGAGCAGTTCTTC.

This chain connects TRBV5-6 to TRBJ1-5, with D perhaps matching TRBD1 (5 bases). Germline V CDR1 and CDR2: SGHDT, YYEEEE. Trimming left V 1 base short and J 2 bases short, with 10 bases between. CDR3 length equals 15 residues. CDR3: CASSLWGVGNQPQHF. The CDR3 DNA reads TGTGCCAGCAGCTTGTGGGGGGTAGGCAATCAGCCCCAGCATTTT.

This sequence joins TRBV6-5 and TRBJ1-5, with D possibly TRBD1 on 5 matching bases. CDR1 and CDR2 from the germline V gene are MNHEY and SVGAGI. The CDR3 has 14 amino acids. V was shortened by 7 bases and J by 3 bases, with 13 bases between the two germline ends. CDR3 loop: CASNRAGPNQPQHF. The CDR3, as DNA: TGTGCCAGCAATCGGGCAGGGCCCAATCAGCCCCAGCATTTT.

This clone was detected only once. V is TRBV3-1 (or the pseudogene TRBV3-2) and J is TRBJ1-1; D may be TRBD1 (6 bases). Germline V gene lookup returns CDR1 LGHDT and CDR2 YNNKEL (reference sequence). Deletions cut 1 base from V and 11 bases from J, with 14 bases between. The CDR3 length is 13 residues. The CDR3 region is CASSQARAGEAFF. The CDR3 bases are TGTGCCAGCAGCCAAGCTCGGGCAGGGGAGGCTTTCTTT.

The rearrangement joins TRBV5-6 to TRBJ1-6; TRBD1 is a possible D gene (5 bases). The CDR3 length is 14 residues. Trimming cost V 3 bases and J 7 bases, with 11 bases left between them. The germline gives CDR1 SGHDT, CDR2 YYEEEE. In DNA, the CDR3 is TGTGCCAGCAGCTGGGGGGAGGGGAATTCACCCCTCCACTTT. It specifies CASSWGEGNSPLHF.

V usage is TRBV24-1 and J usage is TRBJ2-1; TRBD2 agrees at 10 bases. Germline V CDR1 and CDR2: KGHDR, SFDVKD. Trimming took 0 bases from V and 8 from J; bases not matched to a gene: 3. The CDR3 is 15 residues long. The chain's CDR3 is CATSDLPSGSDEQFF. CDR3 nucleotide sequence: TGTGCCACCAGTGATTTGCCTAGCGGGAGTGATGAGCAGTTCTTC.

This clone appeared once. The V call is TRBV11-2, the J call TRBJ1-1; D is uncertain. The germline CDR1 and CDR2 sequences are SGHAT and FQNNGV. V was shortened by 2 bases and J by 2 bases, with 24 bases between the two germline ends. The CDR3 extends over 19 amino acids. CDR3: CASSLQTFDTPGLNTEAFF. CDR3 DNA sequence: TGTGCCAGCAGCTTACAGACGTTTGACACTCCAGGTTTAAACACTGAAGCTTTCTTT.

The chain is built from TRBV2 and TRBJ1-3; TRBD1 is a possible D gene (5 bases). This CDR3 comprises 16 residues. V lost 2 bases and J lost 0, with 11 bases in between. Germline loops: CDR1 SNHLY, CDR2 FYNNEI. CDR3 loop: CASSERGLLSGNTIYF. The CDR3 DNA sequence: TGTGCCAGCAGTGAAAGGGGCCTCCTCTCTGGAAACACCATATATTTT. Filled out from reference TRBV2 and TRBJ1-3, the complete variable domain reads EPEVTQTPSHQVTQMGQEVILRCVPISNHLYFYWYRQILGQKVEFLVSFYNNEISEKSEIFDDQFSVERPDGSNFTLKIRSTKLEDSAMYFCASSERGLLSGNTIYFGEGSWLTVV.

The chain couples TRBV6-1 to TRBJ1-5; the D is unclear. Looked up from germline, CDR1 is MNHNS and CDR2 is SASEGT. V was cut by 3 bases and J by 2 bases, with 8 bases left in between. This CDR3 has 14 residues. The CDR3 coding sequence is TGTGCCAGCAGTGAGTTCCGAGGCAATCAGCCCCAGCATTTT. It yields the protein CASSEFRGNQPQHF.

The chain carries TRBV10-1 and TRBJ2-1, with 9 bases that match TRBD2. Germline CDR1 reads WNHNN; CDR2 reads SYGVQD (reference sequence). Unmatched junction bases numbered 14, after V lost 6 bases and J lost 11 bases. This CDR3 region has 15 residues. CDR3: CASSPGEREDSQQFF. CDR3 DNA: TGCGCCAGCAGCCCCGGTGAGCGGGAGGATAGTCAGCAGTTCTTC.

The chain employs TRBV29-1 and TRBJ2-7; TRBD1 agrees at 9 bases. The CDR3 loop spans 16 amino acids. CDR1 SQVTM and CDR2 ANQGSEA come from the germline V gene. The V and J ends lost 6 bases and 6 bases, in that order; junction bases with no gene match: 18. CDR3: CSVESRDREPRREQYF. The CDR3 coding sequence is TGCAGCGTCGAGTCCCGGGACAGGGAACCGCGGCGCGAGCAGTACTTC.

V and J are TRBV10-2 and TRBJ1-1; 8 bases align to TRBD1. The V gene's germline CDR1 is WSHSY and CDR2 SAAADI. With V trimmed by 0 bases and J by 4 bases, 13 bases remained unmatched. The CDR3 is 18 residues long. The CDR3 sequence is CASSESHRGRRGPTEAFF. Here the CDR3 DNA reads TGCGCCAGCAGTGAGTCTCACAGGGGGAGAAGAGGCCCCACTGAAGCTTTCTTT.

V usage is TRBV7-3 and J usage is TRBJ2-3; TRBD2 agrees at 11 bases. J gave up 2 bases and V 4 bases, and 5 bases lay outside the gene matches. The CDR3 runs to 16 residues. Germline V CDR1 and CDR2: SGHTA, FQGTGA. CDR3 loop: CASSSPTSGVTDTQYF. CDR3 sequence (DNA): TGTGCCAGCAGCTCACCGACTAGCGGGGTCACAGATACGCAGTATTTT.

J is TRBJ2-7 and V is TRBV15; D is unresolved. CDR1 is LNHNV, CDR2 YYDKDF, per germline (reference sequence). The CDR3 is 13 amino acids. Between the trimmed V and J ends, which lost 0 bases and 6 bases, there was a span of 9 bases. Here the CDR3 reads CATSRDWAGEQYF. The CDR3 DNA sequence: TGTGCCACCAGCAGAGATTGGGCCGGCGAGCAGTACTTC.

The CDR3 nucleotides read TGTGCCACCAGTGACCCCGGGACAGGGGAAAAACTGTTTTTT. The encoded protein is CATSDPGTGEKLFF. The chain uses TRBV24-1 and TRBJ1-4, with 9 positions matching TRBD1. V lost 4 bases and J lost 8; bases outside the gene matches: 4. The CDR3 is made up of 14 amino acids. CDR1 is KGHDR, CDR2 SFDVKD, per germline.

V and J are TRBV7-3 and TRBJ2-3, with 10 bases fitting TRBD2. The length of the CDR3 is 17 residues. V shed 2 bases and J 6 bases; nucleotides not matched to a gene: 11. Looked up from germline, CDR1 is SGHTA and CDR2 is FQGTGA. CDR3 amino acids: CASSLVSSGSGADTQYF. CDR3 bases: TGTGCCAGCAGCTTAGTCTCTAGCGGGAGTGGGGCGGATACGCAGTATTTT.

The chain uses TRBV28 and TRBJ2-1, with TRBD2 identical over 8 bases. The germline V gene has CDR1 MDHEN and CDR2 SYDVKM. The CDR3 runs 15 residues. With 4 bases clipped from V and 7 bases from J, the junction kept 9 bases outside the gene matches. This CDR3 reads CASSSLSGGLNEQFF. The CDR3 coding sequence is TGTGCCAGCAGTTCCCTAAGCGGGGGCCTGAATGAGCAGTTCTTC.

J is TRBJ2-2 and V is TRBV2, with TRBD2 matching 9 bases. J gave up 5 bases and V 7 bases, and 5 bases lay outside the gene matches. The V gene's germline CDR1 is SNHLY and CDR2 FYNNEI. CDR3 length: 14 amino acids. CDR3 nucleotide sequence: TGTGCCAGCACGGCTAGCGGGAAGACCGGGGAGCTGTTTTTT. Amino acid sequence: CASTASGKTGELFF.

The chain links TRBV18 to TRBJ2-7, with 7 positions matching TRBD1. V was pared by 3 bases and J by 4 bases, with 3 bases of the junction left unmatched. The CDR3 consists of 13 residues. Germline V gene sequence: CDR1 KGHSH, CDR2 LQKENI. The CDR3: CASSPSTGYEQYF. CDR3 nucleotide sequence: TGTGCCAGCTCACCGTCGACAGGGTACGAGCAGTACTTC. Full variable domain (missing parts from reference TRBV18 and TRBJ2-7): NAGVMQNPRHLVRRRGQEARLRCSPMKGHSHVYWYRQLPEEGLKFMVYLQKENIIDESGMPKERFSAEFPKEGPSILRIQQVVRGDSAAYFCASSPSTGYEQYFGPGTRLTVT.

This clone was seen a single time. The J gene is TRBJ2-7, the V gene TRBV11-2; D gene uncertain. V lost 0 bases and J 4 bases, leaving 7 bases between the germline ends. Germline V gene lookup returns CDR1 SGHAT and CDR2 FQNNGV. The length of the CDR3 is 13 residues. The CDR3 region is CASSLEQLYEQYF. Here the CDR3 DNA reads TGTGCCAGCAGCTTAGAACAGTTATACGAGCAGTACTTC.

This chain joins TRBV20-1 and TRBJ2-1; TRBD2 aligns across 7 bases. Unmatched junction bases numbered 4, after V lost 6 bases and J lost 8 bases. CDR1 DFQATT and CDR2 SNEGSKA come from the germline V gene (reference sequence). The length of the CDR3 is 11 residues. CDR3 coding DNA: TGCAGTGCCCGACGGGGGGATGAGCAGTTCTTC. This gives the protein CSARRGDEQFF.

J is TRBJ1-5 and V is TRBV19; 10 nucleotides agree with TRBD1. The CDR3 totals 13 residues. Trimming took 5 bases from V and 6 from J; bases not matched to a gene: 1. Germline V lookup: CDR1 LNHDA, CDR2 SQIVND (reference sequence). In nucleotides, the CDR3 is TGTGCCAGTAGTGACAGGGGGCCTCAGCCCCAGCATTTT. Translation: CASSDRGPQPQHF.